This TCR beta chain was recorded in a study of control samples from healthy donors and cancer patients. V lost 0 bases to trimming and J lost 0 bases, with 7 bases between them. The CDR3 runs to 15 residues. CDR1 is SGDLS and CDR2 is YYNGEE in the germline V gene. The data were produced by immunoSEQ multiplex PCR, yet TCRdb's version contains in-frame clones alone and is incomplete. The sample has around 140,000 clones; 75% to 95% are singletons. The genes are TRBV9 and TRBJ1-5; no firm D call. The source material was blood. This receptor was taken from a man aged 30 to 45 in good health. CDR3 protein: CASSVDSGSNQPQHF. CDR3 nucleotides: TGTGCCAGCAGCGTAGACAGTGGTAGCAATCAGCCCCAGCATTTT.